Presented here are 8 T cell receptor beta chains from one specimen sequenced in a study of shared clonotypes between healthy human individuals. Profiling relied on immunoSEQ multiplex PCR, and the TCRdb table lists in-frame clones only, not all of them. The sample includes about 2.5 million clones, 85% to 95% of them seen just once. The sample was naive CD4+ T cells from PBMCs. Subset specified: CD45RA+ positively selected. These receptors came from a man aged 18-30 years in good health. Some clones in this sample may be carry-over from other donors' samples.

The J gene is TRBJ1-1, the V gene TRBV14; TRBD1 agrees at 8 bases. CDR3 size: 15 residues. V was pared by 6 bases and J by 2 bases, with 8 bases of the junction left unmatched. Looked up from germline, CDR1 is SGHDN and CDR2 is FVKESK. The CDR3 protein is CASRLRQGPNTEAFF. CDR3 DNA sequence: TGTGCCAGCAGGTTAAGACAGGGGCCTAACACTGAAGCTTTCTTT. The variable domain in full, completed from reference TRBV14 and TRBJ1-1, reads EAGVTQFPSHSVIEKGQTVTLRCDPISGHDNLYWYRRVMGKEIKFLLHFVKESKQDESGMPNNRFLAERTGGTYSTLKVQPAELEDSGVYFCASRLRQGPNTEAFFGQGTRLTVV.

The rearrangement uses TRBV7-3 and TRBJ2-1; D unclear. CDR1 SGHTA and CDR2 FQGTGA come from the germline V gene. Between the trimmed V and J ends, which lost 5 bases and 4 bases, there was a span of 15 bases. This CDR3 is built from 15 residues. CDR3 loop: CASSLDSNVYNEQFF. The CDR3 DNA sequence: TGTGCCAGCAGCCTTGACTCTAATGTTTACAATGAGCAGTTCTTC.

This rearrangement joins TRBV25-1 to TRBJ2-2, with 7 bases aligning to TRBD2. CDR3 length: 18 amino acids. Germline V lookup: CDR1 MGHDK, CDR2 SYGVNS. J lost 3 bases, V lost 5 bases, and 15 bases had no gene match. The CDR3: CASSSRYRGGPYTGELFF. CDR3 DNA: TGTGCCAGCAGTTCCCGCTATAGGGGAGGGCCGTACACCGGGGAGCTGTTTTTT.

There are a few counts of this clone. The chain employs TRBV28 and TRBJ1-1; perhaps TRBD1 as D (5 bases). Germline V gene data show CDR1 as MDHEN and CDR2 as SYDVKM. CDR3 length: 15 amino acids. Trimming took off 3 bases at V and 4 bases at J, with 15 bases between the two ends. CDR3 sequence reads: CASSFTPGRGTEAFF. CDR3 DNA sequence: TGTGCCAGCAGTTTCACGCCAGGGAGGGGCACTGAAGCTTTCTTT.

Details on this clone: Different DNA sequences within this sample yield the same CDR3. The chain carries TRBV7-2 and TRBJ2-5; the D gene could be TRBD1 or TRBD2 (5 bases each). V was cut by 3 bases and J by 2 bases, with 10 bases left in between. CDR1 is SGHTA and CDR2 is FQGNSA in the germline V gene. This CDR3 is 14 amino acids long. CDR3 DNA: TGTGCCAGCAGCTTGTCGGGGCCACAAGAGACCCAGTACTTC. Translating it yields CASSLSGPQETQYF. The whole variable domain, remainder taken from reference TRBV7-2 and TRBJ2-5, is GAGVSQSPSNKVTEKGKDVELRCDPISGHTALYWYRQSLGQGLEFLIYFQGNSAPDKSGLPSDRFSAERTGGSVSTLTIQRTQQEDSAVYLCASSLSGPQETQYFGPGTRLLVL.

V is TRBV6-5 and J is TRBJ1-5; D gene unclear. Germline V gene sequence: CDR1 MNHEY, CDR2 SVGAGI. The V gene lost 7 bases and the J gene lost 6 bases, with 16 bases spanning the gap. This CDR3 spans 14 amino acids. CDR3 amino acids: CASTARGRVQPQHF. CDR3 bases: TGTGCCAGCACCGCTCGGGGTAGAGTTCAGCCCCAGCATTTT.

The chain has TRBV28 and TRBJ2-3; 8 bases match TRBD1. The CDR3 covers 15 residues. The germline V gene encodes CDR1 MDHEN and CDR2 SYDVKM. J gave up 4 bases and V 2 bases, and 5 bases lay outside the gene matches. This CDR3 reads CASSLRAGGADTQYF. CDR3 bases: TGTGCCAGCAGTTTAAGGGCAGGGGGCGCAGATACGCAGTATTTT.

This clone was seen just once. V is TRBV28 and J is TRBJ1-5; D gene uncertain. The CDR3 loop spans 15 amino acids. CDR1 is MDHEN, CDR2 SYDVKM, per germline. Trimming took off 6 bases at V and 3 bases at J, with 15 bases between the two ends. The CDR3 here is CASSSGIGNNQPQHF. The CDR3 bases are TGTGCCAGCAGCTCCGGGATCGGTAACAATCAGCCCCAGCATTTT.